One and the same sample provided the 15 T cell receptor beta chains below, sequenced in a study of glioma-infiltrating T cells after dendritic cell vaccination (dated by TCRdb to the mid-2010s). The sample's time point, from its label and the paper: after dendritic cell vaccination, including at tumor progression/relapse. Library construction relied on the immunoSEQ multiplex PCR assay. TCRdb's version of the immuneACCESS table is confined to in-frame rearrangements and falls short of the full clone set. An unresolved V gene accounts for under half of the shortfall where checked; the remainder is of unknown origin. The sample table contains 85,000 to 100,000 clones; only one count was recorded for around 80% of them. The ten most abundant clones make up about 5.5% of the sample. The material was blood, obtained after dendritic cell vaccination. The receptor set was obtained from a human donor with glioblastoma.

This chain connects TRBV27 to TRBJ2-5, with D possibly matching TRBD1 (6 bases). V was shortened by 10 bases and J by 7 bases, with 19 bases between the two germline ends. Germline values: CDR1 MNHEY, CDR2 SMNVEV (reference sequence). This CDR3 is 13 amino acids long. The CDR3 DNA is TGTGCCACCAGGAGATCAGGGGTCGGGACCCAGTACTTC. Translated: CATRRSGVGTQYF.

The chain combines TRBV28 with TRBJ2-7, with TRBD2 identical over 10 bases. Unmatched junction bases numbered 4, after V lost 4 bases and J lost 1 base. This CDR3 contains 15 residues. Germline assignment: CDR1 MDHEN and CDR2 SYDVKM. The CDR3 region has the DNA TGTGCCAGCAGTTCCTGGACTAGCGGTTCCTACGAGCAGTACTTC. As protein: CASSSWTSGSYEQYF. The entire variable domain, with the rest obtained from reference TRBV28 and TRBJ2-7, is as follows: DVKVTQSSRYLVKRTGEKVFLECVQDMDHENMFWYRQDPGLGLRLIYFSYDVKMKEKGDIPEGYSVSREKKERFSLILESASTNQTSMYLCASSSWTSGSYEQYFGPGTRLTVT.

V is TRBV21-1 and J is TRBJ2-7; the DNA was not used to check the table's D call, TRBD1. TRBV21-1 is a pseudogene segment. CDR3 length: 17 residues. Written as DNA, the CDR3 is TGTGCCAGCAGCAAAGTGGAGGGACAGGGCAACCCCTACGAGCAGTACTTC. Translating gives CASSKVEGQGNPYEQYF.

This clone was counted between two and nine times. CDR3 protein: CASSYEGSFTEAFF. The CDR3 DNA reads TGTGCCAGCAGTTACGAGGGATCTTTCACTGAAGCTTTCTTT. The chain employs TRBV6-6 and TRBJ1-1; D uncertain. Trimming stripped 2 bases from V and 4 bases from J, with 11 bases between. There are 14 residues in the CDR3. Germline lookup yields CDR1 MNHNY and CDR2 SVGAGI (reference sequence).

The chain has TRBV5-1 and TRBJ1-4; maybe TRBD1 (6 bases). Germline CDR1 is SGHRS and CDR2 is YFSETQ. The V gene lost 0 bases and the J gene lost 7 bases, with 10 bases spanning the gap. There are 14 residues in the CDR3. CDR3 sequence (DNA): TGCGCCAGCAGCTTGGCAGGGGCGGTTGAAAAACTGTTTTTT. Protein: CASSLAGAVEKLFF.

The chain uses TRBV4-1 and TRBJ1-1, with TRBD1 identical over 8 bases. V lost 2 bases, J lost 1 base, and 6 bases stayed unmatched. This CDR3 region has 16 residues. Per germline, CDR1 MGHRA and CDR2 YSYEKL. CDR3 amino acids: CASSQTRTGKNTEAFF. The CDR3 DNA follows: TGCGCCAGCAGCCAAACAAGGACAGGGAAGAACACTGAAGCTTTCTTT.

The chain employs TRBV6-1 and TRBJ1-1, with no clear D. V was pared by 5 bases and J by 4 bases, with 14 bases between. The CDR3 covers 14 residues. Germline V gene data show CDR1 as MNHNS and CDR2 as SASEGT. CDR3 sequence reads: CASSPSGSTTEAFF. CDR3 DNA: TGTGCCAGCAGTCCATCGGGATCCACCACTGAAGCTTTCTTT.

The CDR3 protein is CASSSPPSGAQETQYF. In DNA form, the CDR3 reads TGTGCCAGCAGCTCCCCCCCTAGCGGGGCCCAAGAGACCCAGTACTTC. The genes are TRBV5-4 and TRBJ2-5; 9 bases fit TRBD2. Germline values: CDR1 SGHNT, CDR2 YYREEE (reference sequence). Unmatched junction bases numbered 7, after V lost 3 bases and J lost 1 base. This CDR3 is 16 amino acids long.

The chain employs TRBV4-1 and TRBJ2-7; D might be TRBD1 (5 bases). Germline V lookup: CDR1 MGHRA, CDR2 YSYEKL. The V and J ends lost 4 bases and 3 bases respectively, with 22 bases between them. The length of the CDR3 is 17 residues. The CDR3 DNA is TGCGCCAGCAGCCCTCTTGCCTCGTGGGGCAGTGTCTACGAGCAGTACTTC. Protein: CASSPLASWGSVYEQYF.

V gene TRBV7-9 combines with J gene TRBJ2-7; TRBD2 might be the D (7 bases). This CDR3 is 14 amino acids long. The V end was cut by 1 base, the J end by 4 bases, with 11 bases between. Germline V gives CDR1 SEHNR, CDR2 FQNEAQ (reference sequence). CDR3 coding DNA: TGTGCCAGCAGCTTAGGCGAGGGGGGGTACGAGCAGTACTTC. Translating it yields CASSLGEGGYEQYF.

The chain combines TRBV28 with TRBJ1-2; 11 bases are a match to TRBD1. After removal of 4 bases from V and 7 bases from J, the junction contained 8 bases not matched to a gene. Germline CDR1 is MDHEN and CDR2 is SYDVKM. There are 15 residues in the CDR3. CDR3 sequence reads: CASSYLDRGLGGYTF. As DNA, the CDR3 is TGTGCCAGCAGTTACCTGGACAGGGGGCTTGGTGGCTACACCTTC.

The chain recombines TRBV19 with TRBJ1-6; perhaps TRBD1 as D (6 bases). Per germline, CDR1 LNHDA and CDR2 SQIVND (reference sequence). This CDR3 has 15 amino acids. V was shortened by 7 bases and J by 4 bases, with 14 bases between the two germline ends. The CDR3, as DNA: TGTGCCAGTACCCCCGGGACAACATATAATTCACCCCTCCACTTT. It codes for CASTPGTTYNSPLHF.

J is TRBJ2-3 and V is TRBV2; 8 nucleotides match TRBD2. The trim removed 8 bases at V and 3 bases at J, leaving 4 bases unmatched. CDR1 and CDR2 (germline): SNHLY, FYNNEI. This CDR3 comprises 13 residues. The CDR3 region is CASVAGSTDTQYF. The CDR3 bases are TGTGCCAGCGTAGCGGGGTCTACAGATACGCAGTATTTT.

This sequence joins TRBV6-1 and TRBJ2-1, with 10 bases that match TRBD1. This CDR3 spans 13 amino acids. The V gene end was trimmed by 7 bases and the J gene end by 10 bases; junction bases not matched to a gene: 7. Germline V gene lookup returns CDR1 MNHNS and CDR2 SASEGT. CDR3 coding DNA: TGTGCCAGCAAGCGACAGGGGGCTTGGGAGCAGTTCTTC. Amino acid sequence: CASKRQGAWEQFF.

This sequence joins TRBV27 and TRBJ2-7; D is possibly TRBD2 (5 bases). The CDR3 length is 17 residues. Trimming shortened V by 2 bases and J by 5 bases, and 22 bases separated the two germline ends. Germline V lookup: CDR1 MNHEY, CDR2 SMNVEV (reference sequence). The CDR3 protein is CASSLGPPDSIGNEQYF. CDR3 DNA: TGTGCCAGCAGTTTAGGGCCCCCGGACTCTATCGGGAACGAGCAGTACTTC.